This T cell receptor (beta chain) was observed in a study of cytomegalovirus exposure and HLA in healthy donors. Study outcomes and limitations: In an earlier analysis, most TCR beta V segments were productive about 87% or about 30% of the time. TCR beta chains numbering 164 were designated cytomegalovirus-associated.

With respect to this clone: Its matching antigen is unknown.

The CDR3 length is 15 residues. Germline CDR1 MNHNS, CDR2 SASEGT. With V trimmed by 7 bases and J by 3 bases, 8 bases remained unmatched. PCR used 60 Vbeta primers and 13 Jbeta primers. The method was immunoSEQ multiplex PCR; TCRdb's version includes in-frame clones alone and lacks a portion of them. The sample consists of 100,000 to 150,000 clones, about 87% of them appearing once. Sequencing was carried out using PBMCs. The V gene is TRBV6-1, the J gene TRBJ1-4, with 7 positions matching TRBD1. This receptor was taken from a woman aged 25 to 39 in good health and CMV-seronegative. The CDR3: CASIGGGAANEKLFF. CDR3 nucleotides: TGTGCCAGCATTGGAGGGGGCGCAGCTAATGAAAAACTGTTTTTT.